Below, 20 T cell receptor beta chains from the same sample are listed, as sequenced in a study of OX40 agonist ivuxolimab in advanced cancers. Measured with immunoSEQ multiplex PCR; TCRdb has only the in-frame clones, and not every one. Altogether about 18,000 clones are present, about 89% being singletons, with the ten largest covering roughly 70%. The sequences come from CD4+ or CD8+ T cells sorted from blood, collected in a trial of the OX40 agonist ivuxolimab. These receptors came from an adult with an advanced solid tumor such as melanoma, head and neck, liver or kidney cancer.

The V gene is TRBV4-1, the J gene TRBJ2-4; D not certain. This CDR3 comprises 15 residues. V dropped 3 bases and J dropped 0 bases, with 9 bases sitting between them. Germline V CDR1 and CDR2: MGHRA, YSYEKL. This CDR3 is CASSQRTIAKNIQYF. Written as DNA, the CDR3 is TGCGCCAGCAGCCAGCGGACGATAGCCAAAAACATTCAGTACTTC.

The chain employs TRBV12-5 and TRBJ2-7; perhaps TRBD2 as D (6 bases). Looked up from germline, CDR1 is LGHNT and CDR2 is FRNRAP. V lost 1 base to trimming and J lost 0 bases, with 19 bases between them. The CDR3 covers 18 residues. DNA of the CDR3: TGTGCTAGTGGTTTGGGACCCACCGGGGGTTACGGCTCCTACGAGCAGTACTTC. Protein sequence: CASGLGPTGGYGSYEQYF. Variable domain in full (rest from reference TRBV12-5 and TRBJ2-7): DARVTQTPRHKVTEMGQEVTMRCQPILGHNTVFWYRQTMMQGLELLAYFRNRAPLDDSGMPKDRFSAEMPDATLATLKIQPSEPRDSAVYFCASGLGPTGGYGSYEQYFGPGTRLTVT.

This clone was observed a single time. The V gene is TRBV14, the J gene TRBJ2-7, with unresolved D. Germline CDR1 SGHDN, CDR2 FVKESK. The CDR3 extends over 13 amino acids. Trimming shortened V by 3 bases and J by 2 bases, and 8 bases separated the two germline ends. CDR3 sequence reads: CASSQGQTYEQYF. The CDR3 DNA reads TGTGCCAGCAGCCAGGGTCAGACCTACGAGCAGTACTTC.

CDR3 coding DNA: TGCGCCAGCAGCCCAACCAGTAACTATGGCTACACCTTC. Translating it yields CASSPTSNYGYTF. This chain connects TRBV5-1 to TRBJ1-2; no clear D gene. CDR3 length: 13 residues. The V gene's germline CDR1 is SGHRS and CDR2 YFSETQ. V was shortened by 4 bases and J by 1 base, with 8 bases between the two germline ends.

The chain uses TRBV15 and TRBJ1-4; TRBD1 matches at 7 bases. Per the germline V gene, CDR1 is LNHNV and CDR2 is YYDKDF (reference sequence). J gave up 5 bases and V 1 base, and 10 bases lay outside the gene matches. The CDR3 sequence is 17 residues long. The CDR3 is CATSRGLGETGNEKLFF. CDR3 coding DNA: TGTGCCACCAGCAGAGGCTTGGGCGAGACAGGGAATGAAAAACTGTTTTTT. The variable domain in full, completed from reference TRBV15 and TRBJ1-4, reads DAMVIQNPRYQVTQFGKPVTLSCSQTLNHNVMYWYQQKSSQAPKLLFHYYDKDFNNEADTPDNFQSRRPNTSFCFLDIRSPGLGDTAMYLCATSRGLGETGNEKLFFGSGTQLSVL.

The V and J genes are TRBV25-1 and TRBJ2-3, with 7 nucleotides matching TRBD1. The CDR3 covers 15 residues. Germline CDR1 is MGHDK and CDR2 is SYGVNS. The V and J ends lost 1 base and 3 bases, in that order; junction bases with no gene match: 4. CDR3: CASSESKDRTDTQYF. For the CDR3, the DNA is TGTGCCAGCAGTGAATCGAAGGACAGGACAGATACGCAGTATTTT.

This chain uses TRBV9 with TRBJ1-4; D unresolved. Germline V gene data show CDR1 as SGDLS and CDR2 as YYNGEE. V was cut by 1 base and J by 8 bases, with 9 bases left in between. This CDR3 region has 13 residues. The CDR3 loop reads CASSVRPREKLFF. The CDR3 nucleotides read TGTGCCAGCAGCGTAAGGCCGCGGGAAAAACTGTTTTTT.

This clone was recorded only once. J is TRBJ2-3 and V is TRBV27; 13 bases agree with TRBD2. The V and J ends lost 6 bases and 2 bases, in that order; junction bases with no gene match: 11. The CDR3 has 18 residues. Germline CDR1 MNHEY, CDR2 SMNVEV (reference sequence). CDR3 amino acids: CASSHGGLAGYSTDTQYF. As DNA, the CDR3 is TGTGCCAGCAGCCACGGGGGACTAGCGGGATATTCCACAGATACGCAGTATTTT.

The V and J genes are TRBV5-4 and TRBJ2-7, with D hard to call. Germline V gene sequence: CDR1 SGHNT, CDR2 YYREEE (reference sequence). The CDR3 is 12 residues long. V was cut by 1 base and J by 5 bases, with 7 bases left in between. The CDR3 loop reads CASSLWSNEQYF. The DNA for the CDR3 is TGTGCCAGCAGCTTGTGGAGTAACGAGCAGTACTTC. Looking up the rest from reference TRBV5-4 and TRBJ2-7 gives the full variable domain: ETGVTQSPTHLIKTRGQQVTLRCSSQSGHNTVSWYQQALGQGPQFIFQYYREEENGRGNFPPRFSGLQFPNYSSELNVNALELDDSALYLCASSLWSNEQYFGPGTRLTVT.

V and J are TRBV5-5 and TRBJ1-1, with D uncertain. V shed 3 bases and J shed 11 bases, with 11 bases lying between them. The length of the CDR3 is 11 residues. Germline V gene data show CDR1 as SGHKS and CDR2 as YYEKEE (reference sequence). The chain's CDR3 is CASSWSLTAFF. In DNA form, the CDR3 reads TGTGCCAGCAGCTGGAGCCTAACGGCTTTCTTT.

This clone was picked up a small number of times. The chain carries TRBV4-2 and TRBJ1-6; unclear D gene. V was clipped by 0 bases and J by 7 bases, with 13 bases between them. The CDR3 consists of 16 residues. From germline, CDR1 is LGHNA and CDR2 YNFKEQ. This CDR3 is CASSQERQDLNSPLHF. The DNA of the CDR3 is TGTGCCAGCAGCCAAGAGAGACAAGACCTCAATTCACCCCTCCACTTT.

The chain couples TRBV11-2 to TRBJ2-5; perhaps TRBD2 as D (7 bases). Trimming removed 8 bases at V and 3 bases at J, with 13 bases between. In germline, CDR1 is SGHAT, CDR2 FQNNGV. This CDR3 is 13 amino acids long. Written as DNA, the CDR3 is TGTGCCAGCTTAGGGGGGAGGGAAGAGACCCAGTACTTC. It translates to CASLGGREETQYF.

The V gene is TRBV11-3, the J gene TRBJ2-5, with D uncertain. CDR3 length: 14 residues. From germline, CDR1 is SGHNT and CDR2 YENEEA. Between the trimmed V and J ends, which lost 1 base and 5 bases, there was a span of 11 bases. The CDR3 DNA sequence: TGTGCCAGCAGCTTAGGAGGATCGCTTGAGACCCAGTACTTC. Protein product: CASSLGGSLETQYF.

The rearrangement uses TRBV5-8 and TRBJ2-1; 7 nucleotides agree with TRBD2. The V gene's germline CDR1 is SGHTS and CDR2 YDEGEE. V lost 0 bases, J lost 3 bases, and 3 bases stayed unmatched. The CDR3 has 15 amino acids. The CDR3 protein is CASSLEASGYNEQFF. CDR3 DNA: TGTGCCAGCAGCTTGGAGGCTAGCGGCTACAATGAGCAGTTCTTC.

The V call is TRBV29-1, the J call TRBJ2-7, with D perhaps TRBD1 or TRBD2 (5 bases each). CDR3 length: 12 residues. V shed 1 base and J shed 2 bases, with 6 bases lying between them. From germline, CDR1 is SQVTM and CDR2 ANQGSEA. CDR3 sequence: CSVEGDAYEQYF. The CDR3 bases are TGCAGCGTTGAAGGGGACGCCTACGAGCAGTACTTC.

A few counts support this clone. This chain connects TRBV29-1 to TRBJ1-2; 7 bases are a match to TRBD1. The CDR3 extends over 14 amino acids. The V gene's germline CDR1 is SQVTM and CDR2 ANQGSEA. Unmatched junction bases numbered 8, after V lost 5 bases and J lost 2 bases. The CDR3 DNA sequence: TGCAGCGTTAACCTGGAGACAGGGAACTATGGCTACACCTTC. Protein: CSVNLETGNYGYTF. The complete variable domain, with remaining parts taken from reference TRBV29-1 and TRBJ1-2, reads SAVISQKPSRDICQRGTSLTIQCQVDSQVTMMFWYRQQPGQSLTLIATANQGSEATYESGFVIDKFPISRPNLTFSTLTVSNMSPEDSSIYLCSVNLETGNYGYTFGSGTRLTVV.

The chain employs TRBV2 and TRBJ2-1; no definite D call. V lost 1 base and J 3 bases, leaving 10 bases between the germline ends. CDR3 length: 15 residues. Germline loops: CDR1 SNHLY, CDR2 FYNNEI. The CDR3: CASSEGVLFYNEQFF. As DNA, the CDR3 is TGTGCCAGCAGTGAAGGGGTGCTTTTCTACAATGAGCAGTTCTTC.

V is TRBV7-2 and J is TRBJ2-7, with 7 positions matching TRBD2. V dropped 5 bases and J dropped 3; count of bases not matched to a gene: 22. CDR3 length equals 19 residues. CDR1 and CDR2 (germline): SGHTA, FQGNSA. CDR3 in DNA: TGTGCCAGCAGCCTTGGGGCTACTTATCTAGCGGAGTATCTCTACGAGCAGTACTTC. Residues: CASSLGATYLAEYLYEQYF.

The chain joins TRBV19 to TRBJ2-7; D might be TRBD1 or TRBD2, each matching 5 bases. V dropped 4 bases and J dropped 6 bases, with 19 bases sitting between them. The germline V gene has CDR1 LNHDA and CDR2 SQIVND (reference sequence). The CDR3 has 15 residues. Written as DNA, the CDR3 is TGTGCCAGTAGTAGTCTGACGGGGCTTATGGGCGAGCAGTACTTC. This translates into CASSSLTGLMGEQYF.

The rearrangement joins TRBV19 to TRBJ2-1; D not certain. CDR3 size: 12 residues. Germline values: CDR1 LNHDA, CDR2 SQIVND (reference sequence). Deletions cut 4 bases from V and 8 bases from J, with 9 bases between. Here the CDR3 reads CASSTYSDEQFF. The CDR3 nucleotides are TGTGCCAGTAGTACCTACTCGGATGAGCAGTTCTTC.